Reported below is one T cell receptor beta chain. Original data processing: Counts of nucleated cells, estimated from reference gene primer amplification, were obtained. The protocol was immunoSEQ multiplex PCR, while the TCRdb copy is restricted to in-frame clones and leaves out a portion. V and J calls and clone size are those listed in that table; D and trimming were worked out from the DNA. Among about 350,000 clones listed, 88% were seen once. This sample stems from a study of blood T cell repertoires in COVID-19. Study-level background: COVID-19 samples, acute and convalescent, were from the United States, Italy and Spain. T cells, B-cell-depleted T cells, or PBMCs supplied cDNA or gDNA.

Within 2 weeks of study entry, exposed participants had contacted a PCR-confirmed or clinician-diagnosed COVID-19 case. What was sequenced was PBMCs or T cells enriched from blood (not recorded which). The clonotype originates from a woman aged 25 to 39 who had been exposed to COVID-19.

CDR3 in amino acids: CASSQGIGGPVYGYTF. The CDR3 bases are TGTGCCAGCAGCCAAGGAATCGGGGGGCCGGTCTATGGCTACACCTTC. The V gene is TRBV3-1 (or the pseudogene TRBV3-2), the J gene TRBJ1-2, with D perhaps matching TRBD1 (6 bases). Trimming left V 1 base short and J 4 bases short, with 16 bases between. This CDR3 is 16 amino acids long. Looked up from germline, CDR1 is LGHDT and CDR2 is YNNKEL (reference sequence).